A selection of T cell receptor beta chains follows, all from one sample in a study of blood T cell repertoires in COVID-19. The data were produced by immunoSEQ multiplex PCR, yet TCRdb's version contains in-frame clones alone and is incomplete. The repertoire holds about 200,000 clones, approximately 86% seen once, with 3.5% to 4.5% in the top ten. Material: PBMCs or T cells enriched from blood (not recorded which). These receptors were collected from a middle-aged woman with acute COVID-19. Both conserved end residues are part of each CDR3. A D gene is named only where the DNA matches it firmly. Expanded clones get a size class; other rows say once, few or many, or leave the size out.

J gene	clone size	V gene	D gene	CDR3 DNA	CDR3 protein
TRBJ2-7	NA	TRBV30	NA	TGTGCCTGGGGTGTGGAGGTCTACGAGCAGTACTTC	CAWGVEVYEQYF
TRBJ2-3	NA	TRBV7-9	NA	TGTGCCAGCAGCTTATCGGCAGGGGGCACAGATACGCAGTATTTT	CASSLSAGGTDTQYF
TRBJ1-1	NA	TRBV27	TRBD1	TGTGCCAGCAGTCCCAGACAGGGAGCTTTCTTT	CASSPRQGAFF
TRBJ2-7	NA	TRBV9	TRBD2	TGTGCCAGCAGCCCATCAGCGGGAGGGAGGAACGAGCAGTACTTC	CASSPSAGGRNEQYF
TRBJ2-5	NA	TRBV7-3	TRBD1	TGTGCCAGCAGCCACGGGACAGAAGAGACCCAGTACTTC	CASSHGTEETQYF
TRBJ2-1	NA	TRBV6-1	NA	TGTGCCAGCAGTGAAACCCCCTCTGGACCCGGGGGGCATGAGCAGTTCTTC	CASSETPSGPGGHEQFF
TRBJ2-7	NA	TRBV4-1	NA	TGCGCCAGCAGCCAAGGGTATAGTAGGGGCCGCCGGAACGAGCAGTACTTC	CASSQGYSRGRRNEQYF
TRBJ1-3	NA	TRBV7-6	NA	TGTGCCAGCAGTGCGGACAAGGCGACGGGAAACACCATATATTTT	CASSADKATGNTIYF
TRBJ2-3	NA	TRBV3-1/TRBV3-2	NA	TGTGCCAGCAGCCGTCAGGGGATCGGCTCAGATACGCAGTATTTT	CASSRQGIGSDTQYF
TRBJ1-1	NA	TRBV19	TRBD1	TGTGCCAGTAGCCAACAGGGGCTCACTGAAGCTTTCTTT	CASSQQGLTEAFF
TRBJ2-5	NA	TRBV18	TRBD1	TGTGCCAGCTCAGCCGACAGGGGAGAGACCCAGTACTTC	CASSADRGETQYF
TRBJ2-1	NA	TRBV3-1/TRBV3-2	TRBD2	TGTGCCAGCAGCCCTCTTGGACTAGCGGGAGTTAATGAGCAGTTCTTC	CASSPLGLAGVNEQFF
TRBJ2-3	NA	TRBV11-1	TRBD2	TGTGCCAGCAGCTTAGGTGGTAGCGGGAGCACAGATACGCAGTATTTT	CASSLGGSGSTDTQYF
TRBJ2-3	many	TRBV19	TRBD1	TGTGCCAGTAGTATAAGAGCAGGGGGAAAAGATACGCAGTATTTT	CASSIRAGGKDTQYF
TRBJ2-7	once	TRBV20-1	TRBD2	TGCAGTGCTAGTAGTCGAGCGACTAGCGGGAGTTTCTACGAGCAGTACTTC	CSASSRATSGSFYEQYF
TRBJ2-6	NA	TRBV3-1/TRBV3-2	NA	TGTGCCAGCAGCCAAGAACAGCCCGCGTCTTCGACCCTTGGCTGGGCCAACGTCCTGACTTTC	CASSQEQPASSTLGWANVLTF
TRBJ2-2	NA	TRBV7-9	TRBD2	TGTGCCAGCAGCCCACCACCTGGCGGGAGATACAACACCGGGGAGCTGTTTTTT	CASSPPPGGRYNTGELFF
TRBJ1-2	NA	TRBV5-5	NA	TGTGCCAGCAGTTCCCGGGACAACTATCGCTACACCTTC	CASSSRDNYRYTF
TRBJ1-4	NA	TRBV6-5	NA	TGTGCCAGCAGCCGGGATGTTAATGAAAAACTGTTTTTT	CASSRDVNEKLFF
TRBJ1-3	NA	TRBV6-1	NA	TGTGCCAGCAGTGAGGGGCGACAGGGAAACACCATATATTTT	CASSEGRQGNTIYF
TRBJ1-5	once	TRBV19	TRBD1	TGTGCCAGCAAGGGACAGGGCGCTCAGCCCCAGCATTTT	CASKGQGAQPQHF
TRBJ1-6	NA	TRBV6-5	TRBD1	TGTGCCAGCAGTCCGGGACAGGGGGATAATTCACCCCTCCACTTT	CASSPGQGDNSPLHF
TRBJ2-1	NA	TRBV29-1	TRBD1	TGCAGCGTTTTTACCGGGACAGGGATTTCCAATGAGCAGTTCTTC	CSVFTGTGISNEQFF
TRBJ1-4	NA	TRBV28	TRBD1	TGTGCCAGCAGCCCGGGACAGGGGGCCCCTTCCTTGTTTTTT	CASSPGQGAPSLFF
TRBJ2-5	once	TRBV19	NA	TGTGCCAGTAGTATAGATCAGGGCACCTGGGAGACCCAGTACTTC	CASSIDQGTWETQYF
TRBJ1-4	NA	TRBV9	NA	TGTGCCAGCAGCAAAACCGGGACATCGGCAACTAATGAAAAACTGTTTTTT	CASSKTGTSATNEKLFF
TRBJ1-1	NA	TRBV3-1/TRBV3-2	TRBD1	TGTGCCAGCAGCGAAGCCGGGACAGCCGGCACCAGAGCTTTCTTT	CASSEAGTAGTRAFF
TRBJ2-4	few	TRBV2	NA	TGTGCCAGTAAGACAGGAGAGGCCATTCAGTACTTC	CASKTGEAIQYF
TRBJ2-5	NA	TRBV11-3	NA	TGTGCCAGCAGCTACAGGACCCTTGGGGCCCAGTACTTC	CASSYRTLGAQYF
TRBJ1-5	few	TRBV19	NA	TGTGCCAGTAGTTCTAGAACAGGTGGTGTATCGGGCAATCAGCCCCAGCATTTT	CASSSRTGGVSGNQPQHF
TRBJ2-7	few	TRBV19	TRBD1	TGTGCCAGTAGTATTACGGCAGGGGGCCCCTACGAGCAGTACTTC	CASSITAGGPYEQYF